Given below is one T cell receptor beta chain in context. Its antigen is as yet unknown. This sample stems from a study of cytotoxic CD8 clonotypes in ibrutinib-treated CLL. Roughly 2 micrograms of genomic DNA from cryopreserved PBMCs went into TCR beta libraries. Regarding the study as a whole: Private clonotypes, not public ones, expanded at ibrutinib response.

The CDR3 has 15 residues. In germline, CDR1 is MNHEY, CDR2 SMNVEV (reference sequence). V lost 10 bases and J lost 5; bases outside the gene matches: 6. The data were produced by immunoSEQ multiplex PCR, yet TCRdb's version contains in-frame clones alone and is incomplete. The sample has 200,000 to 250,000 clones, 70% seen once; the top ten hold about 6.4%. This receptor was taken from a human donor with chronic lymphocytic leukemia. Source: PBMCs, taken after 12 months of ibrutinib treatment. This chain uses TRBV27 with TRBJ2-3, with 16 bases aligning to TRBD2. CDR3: CATAGLAGGEDTQYF. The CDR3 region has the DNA TGTGCCACCGCGGGACTAGCGGGAGGGGAAGATACGCAGTATTTT.